A single sample gave rise to the 12 T cell receptor beta chains below, sequenced in a study of blood T cell repertoires in COVID-19. Libraries were prepared by immunoSEQ multiplex PCR; TCRdb keeps only in-frame clonotypes and omits some of them. This sample carries tens of thousands of clones, roughly 91% of them seen once, and the ten largest clones take around 5%. The sequenced sample consisted of peripheral blood. These receptors all come from a woman of 80 years or more with active COVID-19.

This clone showed up just a few times. J is TRBJ2-7 and V is TRBV7-9, with D possibly TRBD2 on 7 matching bases. CDR1 SEHNR and CDR2 FQNEAQ come from the germline V gene (reference sequence). Trimming removed 7 bases at V and 3 bases at J, with 19 bases between. This CDR3 is built from 15 residues. The CDR3 spells CASTPRGGGGYEQYF. CDR3 sequence (DNA): TGTGCCAGCACCCCTAGAGGGGGGGGCGGCTACGAGCAGTACTTC.

The chain joins TRBV6-2 or TRBV6-3 to TRBJ2-4; 8 nucleotides align to TRBD1. Germline V gene lookup returns CDR1 MNHEY and CDR2 SVGEGT. Unmatched junction bases numbered 2, after V lost 4 bases and J lost 0 bases. The CDR3 contains 15 residues. CDR3 in amino acids: CASSFRGLAKNIQYF. The DNA of the CDR3 is TGTGCCAGCAGTTTCAGGGGGCTAGCCAAAAACATTCAGTACTTC.

The chain combines TRBV27 with TRBJ2-7; TRBD2 matches at 10 bases. V was clipped by 6 bases and J by 5 bases; unmatched bases: 7. The CDR3 totals 14 residues. CDR1 is MNHEY, CDR2 SMNVEV, per germline (reference sequence). The DNA for the CDR3 is TGTGCCAGCAGCCTAGCGGGAGAGGGAAACGAGCAGTACTTC. This codes for CASSLAGEGNEQYF.

The CDR3: CASSLARRTQYF. The CDR3 region has the DNA TGTGCCAGCAGCTTAGCCCGTCGGACCCAGTACTTC. This sequence joins TRBV7-9 and TRBJ2-5; D not resolved. Per the germline V gene, CDR1 is SEHNR and CDR2 is FQNEAQ (reference sequence). The CDR3 length is 12 residues. Deletions cut 0 bases from V and 7 bases from J, with 6 bases between.

Concerning this clone itself: Other DNA sequences in the same sample also yield this CDR3. The chain recombines TRBV7-2 with TRBJ2-3, with D maybe TRBD2 (6 bases). With 1 base removed from V and 4 bases from J, the gap between germline ends came to 9 bases. The germline V gene encodes CDR1 SGHTA and CDR2 FQGNSA. CDR3 length: 14 residues. The CDR3 protein is CASSLDRGADTQYF. The CDR3 DNA follows: TGTGCCAGCAGCTTAGATCGCGGGGCAGATACGCAGTATTTT.

The V gene is TRBV7-8, the J gene TRBJ2-7; 10 bases are shared with TRBD1. Per the germline V gene, CDR1 is SGHVS and CDR2 is FQNEAQ. This CDR3 contains 15 residues. Trimming took 3 bases from V and 3 from J; bases not matched to a gene: 5. The CDR3 DNA sequence: TGTGCCAGCAGCTTGGGTGGACAGGGGGTCTACGAGCAGTACTTC. It yields the protein CASSLGGQGVYEQYF.

The chain is built from TRBV19 and TRBJ2-6; TRBD2 is a possible D gene (5 bases). This CDR3 contains 14 residues. The germline V gene has CDR1 LNHDA and CDR2 SQIVND (reference sequence). V shed 8 bases and J shed 3 bases, with 11 bases lying between them. This chain's CDR3 is CASLKGGGANVLTF. CDR3 DNA: TGTGCCAGTCTGAAAGGAGGTGGGGCCAACGTCCTGACTTTC. The complete variable domain, with remaining parts taken from reference TRBV19 and TRBJ2-6, reads DGGITQSPKYLFRKEGQNVTLSCEQNLNHDAMYWYRQDPGQGLRLIYYSQIVNDFQKGDIAEGYSVSREKKESFPLTVTSAQKNPTAFYLCASLKGGGANVLTFGAGSRLTVL.

This chain connects TRBV19 to TRBJ2-5; the match to TRBD1 covers 8 bases. V lost 4 bases to trimming and J lost 9 bases; unmatched junction nucleotides: 1. Germline V gene sequence: CDR1 LNHDA, CDR2 SQIVND (reference sequence). The CDR3 length is 11 residues. CDR3 protein: CASSNRGAQYF. The CDR3 DNA reads TGTGCCAGTAGTAACAGGGGGGCCCAGTACTTC.

The chain joins TRBV27 to TRBJ2-1, with 14 bases matching TRBD2. The CDR3 is 16 residues long. Germline assignment: CDR1 MNHEY and CDR2 SMNVEV (reference sequence). With 5 bases clipped from V and 9 bases from J, the junction kept 9 bases outside the gene matches. In DNA form, the CDR3 reads TGTGCCAGCAGTCCTATAGGGACTAGCGGGAGTGGTGAGCAGTTCTTC. Its translation: CASSPIGTSGSGEQFF.

This rearrangement joins TRBV5-4 to TRBJ2-5, with D tentatively TRBD1 (6 bases). Germline V lookup: CDR1 SGHNT, CDR2 YYREEE (reference sequence). The ends were cut back, 1 base at V and 2 bases at J, with 9 bases in the middle. The CDR3 runs to 14 residues. CDR3 coding DNA: TGTGCCAGCAGCTTGATCGACAGGCAAGAGACCCAGTACTTC. As protein: CASSLIDRQETQYF.

The chain recombines TRBV28 with TRBJ2-7; 7 nucleotides agree with TRBD1. V was pared by 1 base and J by 5 bases, with 8 bases of the junction left unmatched. Per the germline V gene, CDR1 is MDHEN and CDR2 is SYDVKM. The CDR3 runs to 15 residues. The CDR3 region has the DNA TGTGCCAGCAGTTTATCAGGGCAGGGGGTCAACGAGCAGTACTTC. It specifies CASSLSGQGVNEQYF.

The chain carries TRBV7-3 and TRBJ2-3; a weak D match, TRBD2 (6 bases). The CDR3 runs to 18 residues. The germline V gene has CDR1 SGHTA and CDR2 FQGTGA. V was pared by 1 base and J by 4 bases, with 21 bases between. DNA of the CDR3: TGTGCCAGCAGCTTAATGGCATATGCGGGATCCACCCCAGATACGCAGTATTTT. Its protein is CASSLMAYAGSTPDTQYF.